This T cell receptor beta chain is from a study of blood T cell repertoires in COVID-19. For the study at large: From the United States, Italy and Spain came samples of acute and convalescent COVID-19.

The CDR3 contains 15 residues. V gave up 7 bases and J gave up 4 bases, with 18 bases separating them. Germline V CDR1 and CDR2: MNHEY, SVGAGI. Original methodology: Estimation of nucleated cell counts was performed using reference gene primer amplification. Data came from immunoSEQ multiplex PCR; TCRdb stores just in-frame clones and leaves some out. That table furnishes V, J and clone size, whereas the DNA furnished D and trimming. The data hold tens of thousands of clones, with 80% to 90% observed a single time. This chain links TRBV6-5 with TRBJ2-3, with TRBD2 as a possible D gene (6 bases). The sequence was collected from a human donor in a cohort sampled during active COVID-19. The sample taken for sequencing was peripheral blood. CDR3 amino acids: CASTPDHPSADTQYF. The CDR3 region has the DNA TGTGCCAGCACCCCGGACCACCCTAGCGCAGATACGCAGTATTTT.